The 12 T cell receptor beta chains listed next were all sequenced from one sample in a study of blood T cells in healthy people across ages. Together with a sample-barcoded 5' primer, a J-beta primer mix was included in a second PCR lasting 7 to 11 cycles. TCRdb itself ran the 5' RACE reads through MiXCR, one entry per CDR3 protein. The sample lists 1 million or so distinct CDR3 sequences, less than 25% occurring once. This sample was also put to use in a study of T cells of mothers and their children.

Sequencing was carried out using blood. The receptors stem from a girl aged 2 to 10 in good health.

The chain is built from TRBV5-6 and TRBJ1-1; 7 nucleotides align to TRBD1. The CDR3 covers 16 residues. The V gene's germline CDR1 is SGHDT and CDR2 YYEEEE. J gave up 1 base and V 0 bases, and 6 bases lay outside the gene matches. This CDR3 reads CASSLVRAGGNTEAFF. The CDR3 DNA is TGTGCCAGCAGCTTGGTTCGTGCAGGGGGGAACACTGAAGCTTTCTTT.

As regards this clonotype: Its ends do not fully match the called genes, so a read error is possible. The chain recombines TRBV18 with TRBJ2-7; 11 bases are a match to TRBD2. The CDR3 spans 15 residues. Germline CDR1 is KGHSH and CDR2 is LQKENI. The CDR3 reads CAGSQTSGDSYEQYF. CDR3 DNA sequence: TGTGCCGGCTCACAGACTAGCGGGGACTCCTACGAGCAGTACTTC.

This clonotype was observed a few times. The chain is built from TRBV10-3 and TRBJ2-1, with 9 nucleotides matching TRBD2. This CDR3 comprises 14 residues. Germline loops: CDR1 ENHRY, CDR2 SYGVKD. J gave up 4 bases and V 9 bases, and 7 bases lay outside the gene matches. CDR3 DNA sequence: TGTGCCATGGGGCGCGGGGGGGGATACAATGAGCAGTTCTTC. Protein sequence: CAMGRGGGYNEQFF.

Comment on this clonotype: The junction shows a germline mismatch at one end, possibly a read error. This sequence joins TRBV20-1 and TRBJ1-1; D unclear. The CDR3 has 14 amino acids. The V gene's germline CDR1 is DFQATT and CDR2 SNEGSKA (reference sequence). The CDR3 loop reads CSLQGQIMNTEAFF. In DNA form, the CDR3 reads TGTAGCCTCCAAGGGCAGATCATGAACACTGAAGCTTTCTTT.

This clonotype was counted a few times. The chain uses TRBV29-1 and TRBJ1-1; 8 bases match TRBD1. The CDR3 extends over 16 amino acids. Germline CDR1 is SQVTM and CDR2 is ANQGSEA. The junction had 10 bases not matched to a gene; V was cut back by 4 bases and J by 0 bases. For the CDR3, the DNA is TGCAGCGTTGGGCTATCCGGGACAGGTTTGAACACTGAAGCTTTCTTT. This encodes CSVGLSGTGLNTEAFF. The complete variable domain, with remaining parts taken from reference TRBV29-1 and TRBJ1-1, reads SAVISQKPSRDICQRGTSLTIQCQVDSQVTMMFWYRQQPGQSLTLIATANQGSEATYESGFVIDKFPISRPNLTFSTLTVSNMSPEDSSIYLCSVGLSGTGLNTEAFFGQGTRLTVV.

This chain connects TRBV24-1 to TRBJ1-1; 9 nucleotides align to TRBD1. Germline assignment: CDR1 KGHDR and CDR2 SFDVKD. This CDR3 comprises 18 residues. V shed 7 bases and J 3 bases; nucleotides not matched to a gene: 17. In nucleotides, the CDR3 is TGTGCCACCAGCGGCCATGAAACAGGGGGCGCGTCATACACTGAAGCTTTCTTT. Amino acids: CATSGHETGGASYTEAFF.

This clonotype has at least ten counts. The chain has TRBV11-2 and TRBJ2-2; D is unclear. This CDR3 spans 15 amino acids. Germline V gene lookup returns CDR1 SGHAT and CDR2 FQNNGV. Trimming took off 8 bases at V and 0 bases at J, with 13 bases between the two ends. CDR3: CASGIVESNTGELFF. DNA of the CDR3: TGTGCCAGCGGAATCGTTGAATCGAACACCGGGGAGCTGTTTTTT.

The chain is built from TRBV2 and TRBJ1-4; 9 nucleotides agree with TRBD1. The V and J ends lost 6 bases and 13 bases, in that order; junction bases with no gene match: 6. There are 12 residues in the CDR3. CDR1 is SNHLY and CDR2 is FYNNEI in the germline V gene. CDR3 sequence reads: CASRTGTGRLFF. The CDR3 DNA reads as TGTGCCAGCAGGACCGGGACAGGGAGACTGTTTTTT.

The chain couples TRBV29-1 to TRBJ1-2; D might be TRBD1 (5 bases). This CDR3 comprises 13 residues. Germline V gene sequence: CDR1 SQVTM, CDR2 ANQGSEA. V was shortened by 4 bases and J by 0 bases, with 9 bases between the two germline ends. CDR3 in DNA: TGCAGCGTTGTAGTGACAGCTAACTATGGCTACACCTTC. It is translated as CSVVVTANYGYTF.

This clonotype was counted between two and nine times. The chain joins TRBV12-3 or TRBV12-4 to TRBJ1-1, with 8 bases matching TRBD1. The J segment lost 4 bases and the V segment lost 6 bases, leaving 10 bases of the junction unmatched. This CDR3 region has 15 residues. The CDR3, as DNA: TGTGCCAGCAGATGGGGACAGGAGCTTTTCACTGAAGCTTTCTTT. It translates to CASRWGQELFTEAFF.

This clonotype was counted a few times. The chain joins TRBV20-1 to TRBJ2-1; 14 nucleotides align to TRBD2. Germline-derived CDR1 and CDR2 are DFQATT and SNEGSKA (reference sequence). V lost 1 base, J lost 10 bases, and 6 bases stayed unmatched. The length of the CDR3 is 15 residues. CDR3 residues: CSARGGLAGVGEQFF. CDR3 DNA sequence: TGCAGTGCTAGAGGGGGACTAGCGGGAGTAGGGGAGCAGTTCTTC.

The rearrangement links TRBV2 to TRBJ1-4; 7 positions agree with TRBD1. The germline V gene has CDR1 SNHLY and CDR2 FYNNEI. V shed 7 bases and J 2 bases; nucleotides not matched to a gene: 7. The CDR3 is 15 amino acids. DNA for the CDR3: TGTGCCAGCAACTTGAAGACAGGGACTAATGAAAAACTGTTTTTT. It codes for CASNLKTGTNEKLFF.